This T cell receptor beta chain was identified during a study of T cell clonality in common variable immunodeficiency. This clone is termed medium-sized. As yet, its antigen is unknown. The junction shows a germline mismatch at one end, possibly a read error. The CDR3 extends 3 residues past the end of the read, so its final part is completed from the germline J gene. There are 19 residues in the CDR3. Only in-frame clones appear in the TCRdb table, and some are missing; sequencing was by immunoSEQ multiplex PCR. The repertoire shows about 34,000 clones, none seen only once; the top ten take approximately 1%. Whole-study results and caveats: CVID subjects shared fewer TCRbeta clones than healthy controls did. The cause of increased CVID clonality remains unclear without subpopulation sequencing. Repertoire-complication correlations in CVID were limited by patient heterogeneity.

The chain is built from TRBV12-3 or TRBV12-4 and TRBJ2-3, with 12 bases matching TRBD2. The clonotype was recovered from a person aged 18 to 75 in good health. Sequencing was carried out using peripheral blood mononuclear cells. The CDR3 DNA, read in part, is TGTGCCAGCAGTCTAGCCCCCTTAGGGCTAGCGGGGGGGCGAGATACG. Translation gives CASSLAPLGLAGGRDT. The full CDR3 sequence reads CASSLAPLGLAGGRDTQYF.